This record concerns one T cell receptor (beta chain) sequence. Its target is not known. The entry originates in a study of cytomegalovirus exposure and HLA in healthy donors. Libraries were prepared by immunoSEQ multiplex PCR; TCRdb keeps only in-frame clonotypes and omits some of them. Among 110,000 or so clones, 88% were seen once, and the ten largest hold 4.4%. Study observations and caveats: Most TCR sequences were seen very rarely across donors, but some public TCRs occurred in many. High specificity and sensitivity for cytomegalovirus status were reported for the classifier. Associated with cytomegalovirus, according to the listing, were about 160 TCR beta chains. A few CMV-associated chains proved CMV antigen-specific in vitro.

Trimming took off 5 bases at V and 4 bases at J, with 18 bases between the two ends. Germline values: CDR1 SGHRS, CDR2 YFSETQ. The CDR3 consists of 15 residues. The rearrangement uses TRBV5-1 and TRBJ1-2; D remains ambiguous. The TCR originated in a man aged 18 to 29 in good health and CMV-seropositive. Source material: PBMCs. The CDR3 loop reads CASSTGSSGVYGYTF. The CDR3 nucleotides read TGCGCCAGCAGTACGGGGAGCTCCGGGGTCTATGGCTACACCTTC.